This T cell receptor beta chain is from a study of shared clonotypes between healthy human individuals. Whole-study findings and limits: Compared with clonotypes that all four donors shared, non-shared clonotypes had lower generation probabilities.

To note about this clone: Its cognate antigen is unknown.

V lost 0 bases to trimming and J lost 1 base, with 6 bases between them. This CDR3 comprises 14 residues. Germline loops: CDR1 SGHVS, CDR2 FQNEAQ. In the source study's methods: ImmunoSEQ sequences covered only the junction and lacked quality scores; filtering therefore differed. The table came from immunoSEQ multiplex PCR; TCRdb's copy has only in-frame clones and leaves some out. For V, J and clone size, that table is used; D and trimming come from the DNA. This sample has a few million clones, with roughly 93% found just once. This TCR derives from a man aged 18 to 30 in good health. Some clones in this sample may be carry-over from other donors' samples. The V and J genes are TRBV7-8 and TRBJ1-1; possibly TRBD1 for D (5 bases). Material: naive CD4+ T cells from PBMCs. The subset here: CD45RA+ positively selected. The chain's CDR3 is CASSLAQGNTEAFF. The CDR3 DNA is TGTGCCAGCAGCTTAGCGCAGGGGAACACTGAAGCTTTCTTT.